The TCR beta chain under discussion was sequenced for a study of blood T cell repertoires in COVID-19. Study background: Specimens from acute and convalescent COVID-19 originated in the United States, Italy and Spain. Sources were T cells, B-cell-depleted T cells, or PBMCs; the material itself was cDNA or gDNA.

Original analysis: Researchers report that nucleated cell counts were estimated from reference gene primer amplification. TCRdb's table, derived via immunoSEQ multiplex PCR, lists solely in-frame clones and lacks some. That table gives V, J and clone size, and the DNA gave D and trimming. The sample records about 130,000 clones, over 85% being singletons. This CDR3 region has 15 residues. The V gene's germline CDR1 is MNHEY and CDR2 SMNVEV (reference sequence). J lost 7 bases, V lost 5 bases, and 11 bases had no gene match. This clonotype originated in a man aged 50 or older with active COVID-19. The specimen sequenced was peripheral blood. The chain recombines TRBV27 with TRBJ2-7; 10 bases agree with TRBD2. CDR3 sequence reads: CASSRGAGGPWEQYV. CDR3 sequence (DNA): TGTGCCAGCAGTAGAGGAGCGGGAGGGCCTTGGGAGCAGTACGTC.